The sequence of this T cell receptor (beta chain) was determined in a study of cytomegalovirus exposure and HLA in healthy donors. Findings and limits, study-wide: Reported results showed that the classifier diagnosed cytomegalovirus status with high specificity and sensitivity.

This CDR3 has 14 amino acids. With 1 base removed from V and 3 bases from J, the gap between germline ends came to 10 bases. Per germline, CDR1 SGHTA and CDR2 FQGNSA. Produced via immunoSEQ multiplex PCR; TCRdb's table is partial and in-frame only. The sample shows approximately 230,000 clones, about 90% of them seen only once. A note on this clone: The antigen is not known.

This receptor was obtained from a man aged 18-30 years in good health and CMV-seropositive. The J gene is TRBJ2-7, the V gene TRBV7-2; TRBD2 might be the D (6 bases). The sequenced sample was PBMCs. CDR3 sequence reads: CASSLGLDYYEQYF. CDR3 nucleotides: TGTGCCAGCAGCTTAGGACTAGACTACTACGAGCAGTACTTC.